This T cell receptor (beta chain) was observed in a study of T cell responses to AZD1222 COVID-19 vaccine. Study-wide background: Second-dose groups at about 4 or about 12 weeks were pooled.

TCRdb's copy holds only in-frame clones and misses some; the assay was immunoSEQ multiplex PCR. The sample lists over 110,000 clones; roughly 91% were seen once. Whole-study findings and limits: Repertoire sampling happened only post peak T cell response. Among AZD1222 vaccinees, only six were seropositive at baseline. The donor cohort was predominantly white British with a female majority, and clonal diversity may have been underestimated.

Regarding this clone: No antigen is known for it.

V gave up 6 bases and J gave up 7 bases, with 16 bases separating them. Germline CDR1 and CDR2: SNHLY and FYNNEI. CDR3 length equals 14 residues. V and J are TRBV2 and TRBJ1-5; D unresolved. The specimen comprised peripheral blood, sampled on day 0 of AZD1222 vaccination. The sequence derives from an adult in good health. The DNA for the CDR3 is TGTGCCAGCAGAACTCCCCGACCCGAGCAGCCCCAGCATTTT. Translation gives CASRTPRPEQPQHF.